These T cell receptor beta chains were read from a single sample in a study of blood T cell repertoires in COVID-19. Repertoires were generated with immunoSEQ multiplex PCR, while TCRdb's copy carries only in-frame clones and drops some. The repertoire has about 140,000 clones, around four fifths of them found once; the top ten carry roughly 4%. The specimen sequenced was peripheral blood. The receptors stem from a woman of 80 years or more with acute or convalescent COVID-19. Each CDR3 is given without its conserved first and last residue. Fields, in order: V gene, J gene, CDR3 protein.

V gene: TRBV4-1; J gene: TRBJ2-4; CDR3 protein: ASSQVGGNIQY
V gene: TRBV5-1; J gene: TRBJ2-5; CDR3 protein: ASSLSGLADQETQY
V gene: TRBV19; J gene: TRBJ1-4; CDR3 protein: ASSVSRDGGEKLF
V gene: TRBV11-2; J gene: TRBJ2-7; CDR3 protein: ASSLNSGGSYEQY
V gene: TRBV5-1; J gene: TRBJ2-3; CDR3 protein: ASSPGLAGPMGDTQY
V gene: TRBV3-1/TRBV3-2; J gene: TRBJ1-6; CDR3 protein: ASSRSWAYYNSPLH
V gene: TRBV3-1/TRBV3-2; J gene: TRBJ1-1; CDR3 protein: ASSQSFGTGVGEAF
V gene: TRBV4-1; J gene: TRBJ2-7; CDR3 protein: ASSQSQGPYEQY
V gene: TRBV19; J gene: TRBJ2-7; CDR3 protein: ASKTGTGNSYEQY
V gene: TRBV5-1; J gene: TRBJ2-5; CDR3 protein: ASSPQGGGSRQETQY
V gene: TRBV5-1; J gene: TRBJ2-1; CDR3 protein: ASSGGFSGRAFNEQF
V gene: TRBV21-1; J gene: TRBJ2-7; CDR3 protein: AIGRRGLTEQY
V gene: TRBV4-1; J gene: TRBJ1-2; CDR3 protein: ASSQGAFSNYGYT
V gene: TRBV6-2/TRBV6-3; J gene: TRBJ2-7; CDR3 protein: ASSLGLAGPGVEQY
V gene: TRBV3-1/TRBV3-2; J gene: TRBJ1-2; CDR3 protein: ASSLMLTGSYGYT
V gene: TRBV18; J gene: TRBJ2-5; CDR3 protein: ASSPTTETQY
V gene: TRBV7-9; J gene: TRBJ2-7; CDR3 protein: ASSLLAGVTYEQY
V gene: TRBV4-1; J gene: TRBJ2-7; CDR3 protein: ASSQALGGRYEQY
V gene: TRBV27; J gene: TRBJ1-5; CDR3 protein: ASSPVDRAYQPQH
V gene: TRBV30; J gene: TRBJ1-6; CDR3 protein: AWSVRGYLGNSPLH
V gene: TRBV6-6; J gene: TRBJ2-7; CDR3 protein: ASSYGTGSHEQY
V gene: TRBV19; J gene: TRBJ1-6; CDR3 protein: ASQPGTPGGNSPLH
V gene: TRBV27; J gene: TRBJ2-1; CDR3 protein: ASRRGGEQF
V gene: TRBV10-3; J gene: TRBJ2-5; CDR3 protein: ATADRGLQTQY
V gene: TRBV3-1/TRBV3-2; J gene: TRBJ2-1; CDR3 protein: ASSPGLAAYNEQF
V gene: TRBV2; J gene: TRBJ2-1; CDR3 protein: ASLPGGRNEQF
V gene: TRBV6-6; J gene: TRBJ1-2; CDR3 protein: ASSYYFAGYGYT
V gene: TRBV28; J gene: TRBJ1-4; CDR3 protein: ASSSPGVMNEKLF
V gene: TRBV6-5; J gene: TRBJ2-7; CDR3 protein: ASSRPRRGLYEQY
V gene: TRBV5-1; J gene: TRBJ2-3; CDR3 protein: ASSPGVSTDTQY
V gene: TRBV28; J gene: TRBJ1-3; CDR3 protein: ASSTGVRMGNTIY
V gene: TRBV7-8; J gene: TRBJ1-1; CDR3 protein: ASSRVFSEAF
V gene: TRBV2; J gene: TRBJ1-2; CDR3 protein: ASSVGGAYGYT
V gene: TRBV7-8; J gene: TRBJ2-5; CDR3 protein: ASSLGVGGGQETQY
V gene: TRBV10-1; J gene: TRBJ2-1; CDR3 protein: ASSKRAGTGYNEQF